What follows are 13 T cell receptor beta chains derived from one specimen sequenced in a study of T-cell reconstitution after alpha-beta-depleted transplantation in children. The TCRbeta library incorporated unique molecular identifiers. Via MiXCR, TCRdb re-called the PCR reads, giving one row per CDR3 protein. The table includes 200,000 to 250,000 distinct CDR3 sequences, under 8.5% detected once. The sample in question was PBMCs, obtained before TCRalphabeta/CD19-depleted stem cell transplant. All receptors come from a boy aged 2 to 10 with acute lymphoblastic leukemia, due to receive a stem cell transplant.

This clonotype was picked up many times. V gene TRBV29-1 combines with J gene TRBJ2-7; D is unclear. Per the germline V gene, CDR1 is SQVTM and CDR2 is ANQGSEA. V lost 6 bases and J 0 bases, leaving 15 bases between the germline ends. The CDR3 covers 14 residues. CDR3 nucleotide sequence: TGCAGCGTCTCGCTCGCCATACTCTCCTACGAGCAGTACTTC. It specifies CSVSLAILSYEQYF.

This clonotype was recorded at least ten times. V usage is TRBV5-1 and J usage is TRBJ2-1; maybe TRBD1 (6 bases). V was shortened by 3 bases and J by 0 bases, with 10 bases between the two germline ends. This CDR3 spans 15 amino acids. Per the germline V gene, CDR1 is SGHRS and CDR2 is YFSETQ. This CDR3 is CASSWDKSSYNEQFF. CDR3 nucleotides: TGCGCCAGCAGCTGGGACAAGAGCTCCTACAATGAGCAGTTCTTC.

The chain couples TRBV4-3 to TRBJ2-5; 8 bases align to TRBD2. Trimming at V came to 2 bases and at J to 2 bases, leaving 4 bases not matched to a gene. CDR1 is LGHNA, CDR2 YSLEER, per germline. The CDR3 is made up of 15 amino acids. CDR3: CASSQTGTRQETQYF. CDR3 nucleotides: TGCGCCAGCAGCCAAACCGGGACTAGACAAGAGACCCAGTACTTC.

This clonotype was counted ten times or more. This chain uses TRBV28 with TRBJ2-5; D gene ambiguous. The CDR3 extends over 12 amino acids. Germline-derived CDR1 and CDR2 are MDHEN and SYDVKM. V gave up 3 bases and J gave up 5 bases, with 7 bases separating them. DNA for the CDR3: TGTGCCAGCAGTTTTGGGTTGGAGACCCAGTACTTC. Translating it yields CASSFGLETQYF.

This clonotype was counted many times. The rearrangement links TRBV21-1 to TRBJ2-5; TRBD1, the D gene given by the table, was not confirmed from the DNA. TRBV21-1 is an annotated pseudogene. The CDR3 is made up of 14 amino acids. CDR3 sequence reads: CARRQGTIQETQYF. The DNA for the CDR3 is TGTGCCAGGCGACAGGGGACGATCCAAGAGACCCAGTACTTC.

A few counts support this clonotype. This sequence joins TRBV5-1 and TRBJ2-3, with a possible D match to TRBD1 (7 bases). The CDR3 is made up of 15 amino acids. The V end lost 4 bases, the J end lost 5 bases, and 17 bases lay between the germline ends. Germline CDR1 and CDR2: SGHRS and YFSETQ. Written as DNA, the CDR3 is TGCGCCAGCAGCCCCCAGGGGGGAGTCAGAGATACGCAGTATTTT. Its translation is CASSPQGGVRDTQYF. Using reference TRBV5-1 and TRBJ2-3 for the parts outside the CDR3, the full variable domain is KAGVTQTPRYLIKTRGQQVTLSCSPISGHRSVSWYQQTPGQGLQFLFEYFSETQRNKGNFPGRFSGRQFSNSRSEMNVSTLELGDSALYLCASSPQGGVRDTQYFGPGTRLTVL.

The chain carries TRBV5-1 and TRBJ1-6; tentatively, D is TRBD1 (5 bases). Germline V gene data show CDR1 as SGHRS and CDR2 as YFSETQ. The CDR3 is made up of 15 amino acids. Trimming took 0 bases from V and 8 from J, leaving 12 bases between them. DNA for the CDR3: TGCGCCAGCAGCTTGGGGCAGGGAGATGATTCACCCCTCCACTTT. Translation: CASSLGQGDDSPLHF.

In its sample, this clonotype was seen many times. The rearrangement links TRBV29-1 to TRBJ2-5; D is possibly TRBD1 (6 bases). This CDR3 comprises 14 residues. Germline lookup yields CDR1 SQVTM and CDR2 ANQGSEA. V was shortened by 2 bases and J by 1 base, with 11 bases between the two germline ends. DNA for the CDR3: TGCAGCGTTGAATCCGGGACATTCCAAGAGACCCAGTACTTC. This sequence encodes CSVESGTFQETQYF.

The V gene is TRBV18, the J gene TRBJ2-1; 9 nucleotides line up with TRBD2. The J segment lost 9 bases and the V segment lost 4 bases, leaving 13 bases of the junction unmatched. The CDR3 covers 16 residues. Germline-derived CDR1 and CDR2 are KGHSH and LQKENI. The CDR3 here is CASSHSEASAGGEQFF. DNA of the CDR3: TGTGCCAGCTCACATAGTGAGGCCTCAGCGGGGGGTGAGCAGTTCTTC. The full variable domain, its missing parts supplied by reference TRBV18 and TRBJ2-1, is NAGVMQNPRHLVRRRGQEARLRCSPMKGHSHVYWYRQLPEEGLKFMVYLQKENIIDESGMPKERFSAEFPKEGPSILRIQQVVRGDSAAYFCASSHSEASAGGEQFFGPGTRLTVL.

This clonotype was seen ten or more times. The junction shows a germline mismatch at one end, possibly a read error. The J gene is TRBJ2-2, the V gene TRBV3-1, with D perhaps TRBD2 (5 bases). Germline V gene sequence: CDR1 LGHDT, CDR2 YNNKEL (reference sequence). The CDR3 covers 15 residues. The CDR3 nucleotides read TGTGCCAGTAGCCAAGGACTGCCAAATACCGGGGAGCTGTTTTTT. As protein: CASSQGLPNTGELFF.

This clonotype has at least ten counts. The gene calls are TRBV7-2 and TRBJ2-1; a weak D match, TRBD2 (6 bases). CDR1 and CDR2 from the germline V gene are SGHTA and FQGNSA. Trimming took 5 bases from V and 4 from J, leaving 15 bases between them. The CDR3 covers 15 residues. The DNA of the CDR3 is TGTGCCAGCAGCCCGGATGGCGGGAAGTACAATGAGCAGTTCTTC. It translates to CASSPDGGKYNEQFF.

This clonotype has at least ten counts. The chain has TRBV28 and TRBJ2-1, with D possibly TRBD1 on 5 matching bases. The germline gives CDR1 MDHEN, CDR2 SYDVKM. The CDR3 contains 14 residues. V was clipped by 7 bases and J by 9 bases, with 19 bases between them. The chain's CDR3 is CASIQHGFRGEQFF. CDR3 DNA sequence: TGTGCCAGCATCCAACACGGGTTTAGGGGTGAGCAGTTCTTC.

This clonotype was observed many times. J is TRBJ2-3 and V is TRBV25-1; TRBD1 or TRBD2 may be the D gene (5 bases each). This CDR3 has 13 amino acids. Germline V CDR1 and CDR2: MGHDK, SYGVNS. Deletions cut 4 bases from V and 6 bases from J, with 11 bases between. Here the CDR3 reads CASSVRGADTQYF. As DNA, the CDR3 is TGTGCCAGCAGTGTACGAGGGGCTGATACGCAGTATTTT.